This T cell receptor beta chain was observed in a study of CD8+ T cells in alopecia areata. V lost 4 bases, J lost 7 bases, and 14 bases lay in between. This CDR3 spans 14 amino acids. The germline V gene encodes CDR1 SGHTA and CDR2 FQGNSA. This clone occurred a few times. Isolated RNA was reverse transcribed into cDNA used as the sequencing template. The data were produced by immunoSEQ multiplex PCR, yet TCRdb's version contains in-frame clones alone and is incomplete. The sample has about 180,000 clones, about 63% seen once. The J gene is TRBJ1-5, the V gene TRBV7-2; tentative D call: TRBD1 (5 bases). The source was CD4+ T cells sorted from blood, collected at week 0. This clonotype was obtained from a human donor with alopecia areata. The CDR3 DNA sequence: TGTGCCAGCAGCTCACAGGTTGGAGAGCAGCCCCAGCATTTT. Translated: CASSSQVGEQPQHF. The whole variable domain, filled in from reference TRBV7-2 and TRBJ1-5, reads GAGVSQSPSNKVTEKGKDVELRCDPISGHTALYWYRQSLGQGLEFLIYFQGNSAPDKSGLPSDRFSAERTGGSVSTLTIQRTQQEDSAVYLCASSSQVGEQPQHFGDGTRLSIL.